This TCR beta chain was sequenced in a study of response to subunit inactivated influenza vaccine. TCRdb re-called the RT-PCR reads with MiXCR, one entry per CDR3 protein. The data show 600,000 to 850,000 distinct CDR3 sequences, approximately 15% seen once. CDR1 and CDR2 from the germline V gene are SGHVS and FQNEAQ. V lost 4 bases to trimming and J lost 0 bases, with 16 bases between them. The CDR3 loop spans 18 amino acids. This clonotype was counted a few times. Its antigen is still unknown. General observations from the study: Researchers suggested that each seasonal influenza vaccination recruits few new T cells.

The source material was PBMCs from blood, sampled 14 to 15 days before vaccination. The rearrangement uses TRBV7-8 and TRBJ2-6, with a possible D match to TRBD1 (5 bases). This TCR came from a man aged 50 or older who received an inactivated influenza vaccine. The CDR3 spells CASSSTHRQHSGANVLTF. In nucleotides, the CDR3 is TGTGCCAGCAGCTCGACGCATAGACAGCACTCTGGGGCCAACGTCCTGACTTTC.